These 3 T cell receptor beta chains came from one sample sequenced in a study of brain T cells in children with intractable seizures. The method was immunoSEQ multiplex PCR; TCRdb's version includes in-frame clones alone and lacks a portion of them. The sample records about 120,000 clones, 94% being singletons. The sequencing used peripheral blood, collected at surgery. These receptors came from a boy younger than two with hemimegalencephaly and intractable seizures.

The CDR3 is CSAPDVAMNTEAFF. In DNA form, the CDR3 reads TGCAGCGCCCCGGACGTCGCCATGAACACTGAAGCTTTCTTT. J is TRBJ1-1 and V is TRBV29-1; D is undetermined. CDR3 length: 14 residues. V was cut by 7 bases and J by 0 bases, with 15 bases left in between. Germline V gene data show CDR1 as SQVTM and CDR2 as ANQGSEA.

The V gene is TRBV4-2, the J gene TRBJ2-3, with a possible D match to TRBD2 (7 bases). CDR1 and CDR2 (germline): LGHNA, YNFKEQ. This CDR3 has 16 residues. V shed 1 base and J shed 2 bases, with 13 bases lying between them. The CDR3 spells CASSQGEGDHTDTQYF. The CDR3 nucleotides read TGTGCCAGCAGCCAAGGGGAGGGGGACCACACAGATACGCAGTATTTT.

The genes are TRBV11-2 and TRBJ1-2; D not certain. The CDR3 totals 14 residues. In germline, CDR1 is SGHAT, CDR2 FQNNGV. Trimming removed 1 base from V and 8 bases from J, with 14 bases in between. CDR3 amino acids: CASSLVPPEGGYTF. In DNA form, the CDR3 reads TGTGCCAGCAGCTTAGTTCCTCCGGAAGGAGGCTACACCTTC.